The entry below gives a single T cell receptor (beta chain) sequence along with its context. Its antigen is as yet unknown. This sample stems from a study of cytomegalovirus exposure and HLA in healthy donors. PCR employed 60 Vbeta and 13 Jbeta primers. Clones were sequenced by immunoSEQ multiplex PCR, and TCRdb holds only the in-frame ones, with some missing. The profile shows some 190,000 clones, about four fifths of them singletons. CDR3 size: 14 residues. V lost 2 bases and J lost 6; bases outside the gene matches: 5. CDR1 and CDR2 from the germline V gene are SGHTA and FQGTGA. Study-level results: A previous analysis found most TCR beta V segments productive roughly 90% or roughly 30% of the time. A later analysis by the authors found several of the most significant clusters apparently linked to common viral pathogens.

The sequenced material came from PBMCs. V usage is TRBV7-3 and J usage is TRBJ1-1, with 8 nucleotides matching TRBD1. The clonotype comes from a woman in her thirties in good health and CMV-seronegative. As DNA, the CDR3 is TGTGCCAGCAGCTTAGTAGGCAGGGGGCCTGAAGCTTTCTTT. This gives the protein CASSLVGRGPEAFF. Together with reference TRBV7-3 and TRBJ1-1, the CDR3 gives the full variable domain: GAGVSQTPSNKVTEKGKYVELRCDPISGHTALYWYRQSLGQGPEFLIYFQGTGAADDSGLPNDRFFAVRPEGSVSTLKIQRTERGDSAVYLCASSLVGRGPEAFFGQGTRLTVV.